Listed below are T cell receptor beta chains from one sample, sequenced in a study of memory CD4+ T cells and cytomegalovirus serostatus. Libraries were prepared by immunoSEQ multiplex PCR; TCRdb keeps only in-frame clonotypes and omits some of them. Here the sample spans 65,000 to 95,000 clones, approximately 80% being singletons. Sequencing was performed on memory CD4+ T cells from blood. The source is an adult in good health and CMV-seronegative. Both conserved end residues are part of each CDR3. A D gene is named only where the DNA matches it firmly. Size tells how often a clone was seen (once, few, many) or the class of an expanded clone, and some rows leave it out.

D	size	J	V	CDR3	DNA
NA	NA	TRBJ2-7	TRBV7-3	CASSLTGTETTEQYF	TGTGCCAGCAGCTTAACAGGGACGGAGACTACCGAGCAGTACTTC
NA	NA	TRBJ1-6	TRBV30	CAWRTIKAPLHF	TGTGCCTGGAGAACGATCAAAGCACCCCTCCACTTT
NA	once	TRBJ2-7	TRBV5-1	CASSSSASSYEQYF	TGCGCCAGCAGCTCTAGCGCGAGCTCCTACGAGCAGTACTTC
TRBD1	NA	TRBJ1-3	TRBV9	CASSVDRGQSGNTIYF	TGTGCCAGCAGCGTGGACAGGGGGCAGTCTGGAAACACCATATATTTT
TRBD1	NA	TRBJ2-3	TRBV14	CASSQDGGTGGLDTQYF	TGTGCCAGCAGCCAAGATGGGGGAACAGGGGGCTTGGATACGCAGTATTTT
NA	NA	TRBJ1-1	TRBV6-5	CASSYSITRVGTEAFF	TGTGCCAGCAGTTACTCGATTACCAGGGTAGGAACTGAAGCTTTCTTT
NA	few	TRBJ1-4	TRBV19	CASTTDREKLFF	TGTGCCAGTACCACGGACAGAGAAAAACTGTTTTTT
NA	NA	TRBJ1-1	TRBV18	CASSPQRASNMNTEAFF	TGTGCCAGCTCACCACAAAGGGCATCTAACATGAACACTGAAGCTTTCTTT
NA	once	TRBJ1-3	TRBV7-9	CASSPGQPSSGNTIYF	TGTGCCAGCAGCCCTGGACAGCCGAGCTCTGGAAACACCATATATTTT
NA	NA	TRBJ2-6	TRBV11-1	CASSLIQSGANVLTF	TGTGCCAGCAGCTTAATCCAGTCTGGGGCCAACGTCCTGACTTTC
NA	NA	TRBJ2-7	TRBV19	CASRPLASSYEQYF	TGTGCCAGTCGTCCTCTAGCGAGCTCCTACGAGCAGTACTTC
TRBD1	NA	TRBJ1-1	TRBV10-1	CASTGGYGNTEAFF	TGCGCCAGTACAGGGGGCTATGGGAACACTGAAGCTTTCTTT
NA	NA	TRBJ1-1	TRBV9	CASSVGGTPEAFF	TGTGCCAGCAGCGTAGGGGGGACCCCTGAAGCTTTCTTT
TRBD1	NA	TRBJ2-2	TRBV18	CASSSRQGDTGELFF	TGTGCCAGCTCATCGCGACAGGGGGACACCGGGGAGCTGTTTTTT
NA	NA	TRBJ2-2	TRBV18	CASSPGQSGNGELFF	TGTGCCAGCTCACCGGGCCAAAGCGGTAACGGGGAGCTGTTTTTT
NA	NA	TRBJ1-4	TRBV15	CATERGSDEKLFF	TGTGCCACCGAGAGGGGTAGTGATGAAAAACTGTTTTTT
TRBD1	NA	TRBJ2-7	TRBV27	CASSATGFSYEQYF	TGTGCCAGCAGTGCGACAGGGTTCTCCTACGAGCAGTACTTC
NA	NA	TRBJ2-2	TRBV25-1	CASSGSVQTGELFF	TGTGCCAGCAGTGGTTCGGTTCAGACCGGGGAGCTGTTTTTT
TRBD2	NA	TRBJ2-7	TRBV5-4	CASSVPGLAGPREQYF	TGTGCCAGCAGCGTCCCGGGACTAGCGGGGCCCCGGGAGCAGTACTTC
NA	NA	TRBJ1-2	TRBV30	CAWSGAGVGGYTF	TGTGCCTGGAGTGGGGCGGGGGTAGGCGGCTACACCTTC
NA	NA	TRBJ1-1	TRBV28	CASSDRQAEAFF	TGTGCCAGCAGCGACCGACAGGCTGAAGCTTTCTTT
NA	NA	TRBJ1-1	TRBV5-5	CASSLWAGADTEAFF	TGTGCCAGCAGCTTATGGGCGGGGGCTGACACTGAAGCTTTCTTT
NA	NA	TRBJ1-3	TRBV30	CAWRRNSGNTIYF	TGTGCCTGGAGACGTAACTCTGGAAACACCATATATTTT
NA	NA	TRBJ2-6	TRBV2	CASRGRRASGANVLTF	TGTGCCAGCAGAGGACGGAGGGCCTCTGGGGCCAACGTCCTGACTTTC
TRBD1	few	TRBJ2-5	TRBV5-6	CASSAWDSSLGTQYF	TGTGCCAGCAGCGCGTGGGACAGTTCCTTAGGGACCCAGTACTTC
NA	NA	TRBJ1-3	TRBV13	CASNLRGNTIYF	TGTGCCAGCAACCTCCGGGGAAACACCATATATTTT
TRBD1	NA	TRBJ1-1	TRBV30	CAWRFAGTGNTEAFF	TGTGCCTGGCGATTCGCCGGGACAGGGAATACTGAAGCTTTCTTT